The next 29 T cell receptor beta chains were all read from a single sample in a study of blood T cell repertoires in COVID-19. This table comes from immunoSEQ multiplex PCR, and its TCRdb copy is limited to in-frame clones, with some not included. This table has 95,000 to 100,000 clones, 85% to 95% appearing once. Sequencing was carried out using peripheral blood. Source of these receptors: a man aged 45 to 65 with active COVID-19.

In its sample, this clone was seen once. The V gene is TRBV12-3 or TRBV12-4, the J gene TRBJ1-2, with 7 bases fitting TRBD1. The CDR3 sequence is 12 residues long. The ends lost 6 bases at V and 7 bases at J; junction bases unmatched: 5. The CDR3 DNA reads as TGTGCCAGCAGGCTCGACAGGGTTGGCTACACCTTC. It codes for CASRLDRVGYTF.

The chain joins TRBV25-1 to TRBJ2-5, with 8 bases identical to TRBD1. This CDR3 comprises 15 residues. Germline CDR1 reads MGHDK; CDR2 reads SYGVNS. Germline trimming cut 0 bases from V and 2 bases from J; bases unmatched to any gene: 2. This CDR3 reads CASSEYRGQQETQYF. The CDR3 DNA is TGTGCCAGCAGTGAATACAGGGGGCAGCAAGAGACCCAGTACTTC.

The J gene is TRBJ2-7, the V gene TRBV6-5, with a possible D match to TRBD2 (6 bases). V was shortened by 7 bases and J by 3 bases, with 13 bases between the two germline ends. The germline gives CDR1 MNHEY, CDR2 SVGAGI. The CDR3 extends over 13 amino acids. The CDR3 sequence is CASTASVNYEQYF. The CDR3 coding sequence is TGTGCCAGCACGGCTAGCGTTAACTACGAGCAGTACTTC.

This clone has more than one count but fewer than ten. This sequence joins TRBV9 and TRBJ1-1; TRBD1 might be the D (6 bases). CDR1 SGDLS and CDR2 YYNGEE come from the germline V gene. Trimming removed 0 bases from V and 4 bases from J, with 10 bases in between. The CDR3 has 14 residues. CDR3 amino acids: CASSVVIGGTEAFF. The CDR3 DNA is TGTGCCAGCAGCGTAGTAATAGGGGGCACTGAAGCTTTCTTT. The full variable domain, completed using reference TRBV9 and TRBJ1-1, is DSGVTQTPKHLITATGQRVTLRCSPRSGDLSVYWYQQSLDQGLQFLIQYYNGEERAKGNILERFSAQQFPDLHSELNLSSLELGDSALYFCASSVVIGGTEAFFGQGTRLTVV.

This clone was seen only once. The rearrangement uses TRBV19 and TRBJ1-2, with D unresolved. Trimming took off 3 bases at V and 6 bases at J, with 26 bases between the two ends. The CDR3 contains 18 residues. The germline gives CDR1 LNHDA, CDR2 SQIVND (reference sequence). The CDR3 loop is CASSIPTLGRLTVDGYTF. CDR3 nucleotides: TGTGCCAGTAGTATCCCGACACTTGGTCGCTTAACCGTCGATGGCTACACCTTC.

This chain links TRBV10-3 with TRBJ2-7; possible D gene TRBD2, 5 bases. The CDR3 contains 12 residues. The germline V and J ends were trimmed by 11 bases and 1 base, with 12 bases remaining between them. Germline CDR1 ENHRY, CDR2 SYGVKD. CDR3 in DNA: TGTGCCGCATGTCCGGGGTCCTACGAGCAGTACTTC. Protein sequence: CAACPGSYEQYF.

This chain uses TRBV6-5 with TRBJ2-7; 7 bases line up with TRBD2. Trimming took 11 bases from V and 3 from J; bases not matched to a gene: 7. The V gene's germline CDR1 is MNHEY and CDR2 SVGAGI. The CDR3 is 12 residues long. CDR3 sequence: CAYRGEGYEQYF. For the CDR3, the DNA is TGTGCCTATCGGGGGGAAGGCTACGAGCAGTACTTC.

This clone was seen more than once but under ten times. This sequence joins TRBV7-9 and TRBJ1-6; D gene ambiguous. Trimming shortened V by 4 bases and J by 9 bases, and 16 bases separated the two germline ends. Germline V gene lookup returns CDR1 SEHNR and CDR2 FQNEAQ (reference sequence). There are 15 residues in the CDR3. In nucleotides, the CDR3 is TGTGCCAGCAGCTCGAGCGGAGGTTCTGGTTCACCCCTCCACTTT. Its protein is CASSSSGGSGSPLHF. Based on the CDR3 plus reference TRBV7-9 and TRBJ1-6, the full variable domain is DTGVSQNPRHKITKRGQNVTFRCDPISEHNRLYWYRQTLGQGPEFLTYFQNEAQLEKSRLLSDRFSAERPKGSFSTLEIQRTEQGDSAMYLCASSSSGGSGSPLHFGNGTRLTVT.

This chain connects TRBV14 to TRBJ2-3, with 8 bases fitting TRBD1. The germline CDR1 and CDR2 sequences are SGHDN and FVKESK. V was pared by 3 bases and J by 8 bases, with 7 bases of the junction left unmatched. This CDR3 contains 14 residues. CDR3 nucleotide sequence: TGTGCCAGCAGCCATCAGGGGGCTCGAGCTACGCAGTATTTT. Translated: CASSHQGARATQYF.

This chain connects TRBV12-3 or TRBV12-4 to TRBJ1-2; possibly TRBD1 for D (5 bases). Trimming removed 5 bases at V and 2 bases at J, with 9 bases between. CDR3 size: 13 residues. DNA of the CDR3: TGTGCCAGCAGTCCCACAGGAAACTATGGCTACACCTTC. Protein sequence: CASSPTGNYGYTF.

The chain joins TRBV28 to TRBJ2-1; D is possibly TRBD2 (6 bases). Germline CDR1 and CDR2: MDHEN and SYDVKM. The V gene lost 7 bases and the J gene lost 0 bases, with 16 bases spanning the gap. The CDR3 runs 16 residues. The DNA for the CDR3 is TGTGCCAGCACCCTGGGGGGAATAAGCTCCTACAATGAGCAGTTCTTC. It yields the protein CASTLGGISSYNEQFF.

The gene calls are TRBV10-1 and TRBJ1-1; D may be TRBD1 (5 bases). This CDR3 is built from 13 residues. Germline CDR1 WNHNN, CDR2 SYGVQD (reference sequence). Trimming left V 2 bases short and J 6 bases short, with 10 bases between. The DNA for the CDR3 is TGCGCCAGCAGTGAGGCAGGGAGGGCTGAAGCTTTCTTT. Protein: CASSEAGRAEAFF.

The CDR3 DNA reads TGTGCCAGCAGTTTCTTCAGGGTTTCACCCCTCCACTTT. Its translation is CASSFFRVSPLHF. V is TRBV28 and J is TRBJ1-6, with D tentatively TRBD1 (5 bases). This CDR3 comprises 13 residues. V lost 3 bases to trimming and J lost 9 bases, with 9 bases between them. CDR1 and CDR2 (germline): MDHEN, SYDVKM.

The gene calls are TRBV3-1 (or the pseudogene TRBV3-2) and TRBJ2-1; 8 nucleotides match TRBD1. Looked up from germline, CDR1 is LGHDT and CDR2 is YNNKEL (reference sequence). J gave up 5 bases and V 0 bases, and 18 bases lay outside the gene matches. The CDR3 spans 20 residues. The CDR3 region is CASSQDPGVVGTGPNNEQFF. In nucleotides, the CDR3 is TGTGCCAGCAGCCAAGATCCCGGGGTGGTCGGGACAGGCCCTAACAATGAGCAGTTCTTC.

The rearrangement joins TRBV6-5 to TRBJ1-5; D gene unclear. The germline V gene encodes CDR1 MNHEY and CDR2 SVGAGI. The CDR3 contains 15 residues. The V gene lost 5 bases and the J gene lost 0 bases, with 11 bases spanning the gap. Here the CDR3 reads CASSRHLSSNQPQHF. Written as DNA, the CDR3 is TGTGCCAGCAGTAGACATCTCTCTAGCAATCAGCCCCAGCATTTT.

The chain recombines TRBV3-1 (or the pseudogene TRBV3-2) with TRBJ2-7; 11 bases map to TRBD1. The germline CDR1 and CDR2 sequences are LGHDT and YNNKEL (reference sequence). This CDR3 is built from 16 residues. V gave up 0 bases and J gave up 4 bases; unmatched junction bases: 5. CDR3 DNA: TGTGCCAGCAGCCAAGATAAGGGACAGGGGGGGTACGAGCAGTACTTC. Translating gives CASSQDKGQGGYEQYF.

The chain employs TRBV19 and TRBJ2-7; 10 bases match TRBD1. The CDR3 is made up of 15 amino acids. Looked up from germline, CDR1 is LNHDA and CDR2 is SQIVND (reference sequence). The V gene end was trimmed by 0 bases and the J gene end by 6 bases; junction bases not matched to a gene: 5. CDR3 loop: CASSIERQGASEQYF. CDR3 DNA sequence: TGTGCCAGTAGTATAGAGAGACAGGGGGCTTCCGAGCAGTACTTC.

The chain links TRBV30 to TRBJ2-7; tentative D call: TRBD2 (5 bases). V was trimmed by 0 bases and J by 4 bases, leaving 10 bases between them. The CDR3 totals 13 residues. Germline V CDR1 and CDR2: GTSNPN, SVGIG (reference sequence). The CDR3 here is CAWSVGEGYEQYF. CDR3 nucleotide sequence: TGTGCCTGGAGTGTCGGGGAAGGTTACGAGCAGTACTTC.

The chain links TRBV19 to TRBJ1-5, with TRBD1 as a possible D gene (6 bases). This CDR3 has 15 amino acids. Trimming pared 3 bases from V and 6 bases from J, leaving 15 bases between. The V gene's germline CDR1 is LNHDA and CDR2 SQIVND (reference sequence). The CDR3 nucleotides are TGTGCCAGTAGTATCGGGCCAGGGGTTAGTCAGCCCCAGCATTTT. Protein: CASSIGPGVSQPQHF.

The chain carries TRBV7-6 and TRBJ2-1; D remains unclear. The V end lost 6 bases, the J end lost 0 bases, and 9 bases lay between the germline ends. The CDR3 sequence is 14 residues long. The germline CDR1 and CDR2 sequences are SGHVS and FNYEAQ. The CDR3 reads CASSSLSSYNEQFF. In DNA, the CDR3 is TGTGCCAGCAGTTCTCTGAGCTCCTACAATGAGCAGTTCTTC.

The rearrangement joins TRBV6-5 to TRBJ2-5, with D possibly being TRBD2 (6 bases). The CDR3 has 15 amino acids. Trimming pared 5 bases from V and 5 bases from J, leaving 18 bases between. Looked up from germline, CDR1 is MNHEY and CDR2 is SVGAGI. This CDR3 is CASSPGTRGVETQYF. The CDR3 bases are TGTGCCAGCAGTCCCGGGACTCGCGGGGTCGAGACCCAGTACTTC.

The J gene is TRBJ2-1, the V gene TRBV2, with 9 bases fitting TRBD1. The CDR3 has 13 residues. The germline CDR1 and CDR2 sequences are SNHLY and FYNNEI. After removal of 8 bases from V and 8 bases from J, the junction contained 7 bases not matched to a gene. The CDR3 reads CASLRDREDEQFF. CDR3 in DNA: TGTGCCAGCCTCCGGGACAGGGAGGATGAGCAGTTCTTC.

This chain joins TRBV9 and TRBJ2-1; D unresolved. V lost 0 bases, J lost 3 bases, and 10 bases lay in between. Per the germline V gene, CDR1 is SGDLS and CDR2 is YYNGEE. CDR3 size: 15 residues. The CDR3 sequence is CASSVGQVFYNEQFF. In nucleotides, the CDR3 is TGTGCCAGCAGCGTAGGTCAGGTCTTCTACAATGAGCAGTTCTTC.

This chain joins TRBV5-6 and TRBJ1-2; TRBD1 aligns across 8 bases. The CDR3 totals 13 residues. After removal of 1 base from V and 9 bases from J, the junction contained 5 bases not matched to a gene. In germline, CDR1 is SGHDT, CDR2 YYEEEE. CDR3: CASSLNRGVSYTF. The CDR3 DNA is TGTGCCAGCAGCTTGAACAGGGGGGTAAGCTACACCTTC.

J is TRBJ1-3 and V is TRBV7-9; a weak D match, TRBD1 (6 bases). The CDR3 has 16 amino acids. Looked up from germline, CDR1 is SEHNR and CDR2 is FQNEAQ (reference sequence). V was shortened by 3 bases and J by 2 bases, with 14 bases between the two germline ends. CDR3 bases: TGTGCCAGCAGCTTTGGGGGGGCTTACGCTGGAAACACCATATATTTT. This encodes CASSFGGAYAGNTIYF.

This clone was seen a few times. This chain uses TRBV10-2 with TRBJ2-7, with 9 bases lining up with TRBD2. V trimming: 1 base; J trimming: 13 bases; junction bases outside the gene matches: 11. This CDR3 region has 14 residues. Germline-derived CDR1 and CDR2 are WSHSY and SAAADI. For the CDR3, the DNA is TGCGCCAGCAGTGAGTTATCGAGTCTAGCGGGAATTTACTTC. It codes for CASSELSSLAGIYF.

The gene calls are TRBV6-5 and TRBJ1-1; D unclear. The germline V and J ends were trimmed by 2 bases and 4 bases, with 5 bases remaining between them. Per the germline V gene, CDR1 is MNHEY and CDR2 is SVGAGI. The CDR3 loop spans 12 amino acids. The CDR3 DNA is TGTGCCAGCAGTTACGGGCCCACTGAAGCTTTCTTT. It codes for CASSYGPTEAFF.

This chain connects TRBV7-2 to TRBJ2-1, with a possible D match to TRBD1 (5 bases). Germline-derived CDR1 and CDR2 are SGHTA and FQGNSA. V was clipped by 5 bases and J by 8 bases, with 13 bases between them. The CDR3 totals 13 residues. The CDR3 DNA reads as TGTGCCAGCAGCCCCGACTGGGGCGATGAGCAGTTCTTC. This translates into CASSPDWGDEQFF.

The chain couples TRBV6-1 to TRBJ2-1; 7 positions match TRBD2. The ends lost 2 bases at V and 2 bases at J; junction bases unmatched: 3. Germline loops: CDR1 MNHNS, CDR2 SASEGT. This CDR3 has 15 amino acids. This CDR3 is CASSEIAGAYNEQFF. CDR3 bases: TGTGCCAGCAGTGAAATCGCGGGGGCCTACAATGAGCAGTTCTTC.